Listed here are 21 T cell receptor beta chains from one sample, sequenced in a study of shared clonotypes between healthy human individuals. This table comes from immunoSEQ multiplex PCR, and its TCRdb copy is limited to in-frame clones, with some not included. The sample carries under 2,500,000 clones, almost 96% recorded once. The sample comprised naive CD4+ T cells sorted from blood. Described subset: CD45RA+ positively selected. Receptors originate from a man aged 18 to 30 in good health.

This rearrangement joins TRBV28 to TRBJ1-5; the D gene is possibly TRBD1 (6 bases). CDR3 length: 15 amino acids. V was shortened by 7 bases and J by 2 bases, with 15 bases between the two germline ends. Germline V CDR1 and CDR2: MDHEN, SYDVKM. CDR3 residues: CASTQGYIGNQPQHF. Written as DNA, the CDR3 is TGTGCCAGCACCCAGGGGTACATCGGCAATCAGCCCCAGCATTTT. The full variable domain, completed using reference TRBV28 and TRBJ1-5, is DVKVTQSSRYLVKRTGEKVFLECVQDMDHENMFWYRQDPGLGLRLIYFSYDVKMKEKGDIPEGYSVSREKKERFSLILESASTNQTSMYLCASTQGYIGNQPQHFGDGTRLSIL.

About this clone itself: The same CDR3 arises from other DNA sequences in this sample as well. The CDR3 loop reads CASSLDGTSTDTQYF. CDR3 DNA: TGTGCCAGCAGCTTAGACGGAACTAGCACAGATACGCAGTATTTT. This rearrangement joins TRBV11-3 to TRBJ2-3; no reliable D call. V shed 0 bases and J shed 0 bases, with 7 bases lying between them. CDR3 size: 15 residues. Germline V gene sequence: CDR1 SGHNT, CDR2 YENEEA.

The chain is built from TRBV29-1 and TRBJ2-1; 11 bases are a match to TRBD2. Germline V lookup: CDR1 SQVTM, CDR2 ANQGSEA. This CDR3 contains 15 residues. V shed 5 bases, J shed 4 bases, and the junction held 7 bases outside the gene matches. The CDR3 here is CSVSLGTSGYNEQFF. The DNA of the CDR3 is TGCAGCGTTTCTCTGGGGACTAGCGGATACAATGAGCAGTTCTTC.

This clone occurred once. V and J are TRBV10-3 and TRBJ2-5; D possibly matches TRBD1 or TRBD2 (5 bases each). CDR3 length: 13 residues. V lost 4 bases and J 1 base, leaving 7 bases between the germline ends. Germline lookup yields CDR1 ENHRY and CDR2 SYGVKD. CDR3 in DNA: TGTGCCATCAGTGGAGGGGCCCAAGAGACCCAGTACTTC. This sequence encodes CAISGGAQETQYF.

The chain uses TRBV7-9 and TRBJ1-1, with D perhaps TRBD1 (5 bases). The V and J ends lost 5 bases and 4 bases respectively, with 26 bases between them. The CDR3 runs 18 residues. CDR1 is SEHNR, CDR2 FQNEAQ, per germline (reference sequence). This chain's CDR3 is CASSGGGTVSAGSTEAFF. CDR3 bases: TGTGCCAGCAGCGGGGGTGGCACGGTCTCTGCTGGGAGCACTGAAGCTTTCTTT.

Details on this clone: Within the sample, other DNA sequences also encode this same CDR3. Written as DNA, the CDR3 is TGCGCCAGCAGGTGGCAGGGAGGCACAGATACGCAGTATTTT. This gives the protein CASRWQGGTDTQYF. V is TRBV5-1 and J is TRBJ2-3; D possibly matches TRBD1 or TRBD2 (5 bases each). The germline V and J ends were trimmed by 5 bases and 1 base, with 11 bases remaining between them. CDR1 is SGHRS, CDR2 YFSETQ, per germline. There are 14 residues in the CDR3.

To note about this clone: Other DNA sequences of this sample code for an identical CDR3. This chain connects TRBV5-1 to TRBJ2-2, with D perhaps TRBD1 or TRBD2 (5 bases each). The CDR3 consists of 14 residues. V lost 4 bases to trimming and J lost 5 bases, with 12 bases between them. Germline V gene data show CDR1 as SGHRS and CDR2 as YFSETQ. The CDR3 nucleotides read TGCGCCAGCAGCCCAGGGACCCCAACCGGGGAGCTGTTTTTT. This codes for CASSPGTPTGELFF.

The J gene is TRBJ2-1, the V gene TRBV5-4; possibly TRBD1 for D (6 bases). From germline, CDR1 is SGHNT and CDR2 YYREEE (reference sequence). V lost 4 bases, J lost 0 bases, and 11 bases lay in between. This CDR3 comprises 15 residues. CDR3: CASSPGTLSYNEQFF. DNA for the CDR3: TGTGCCAGCAGCCCCGGGACACTCTCCTACAATGAGCAGTTCTTC.

The chain uses TRBV7-9 and TRBJ2-3, with 9 bases aligning to TRBD2. The V segment lost 5 bases and the J segment 3 bases; nucleotides outside the gene matches: 3. CDR3 size: 14 residues. The V gene's germline CDR1 is SEHNR and CDR2 FQNEAQ (reference sequence). CDR3 residues: CASSPGLATDTQYF. As DNA, the CDR3 is TGTGCCAGCAGCCCTGGACTAGCGACAGATACGCAGTATTTT.

V usage is TRBV28 and J usage is TRBJ1-3; tentative D call: TRBD1 (5 bases). The V gene lost 4 bases and the J gene lost 9 bases, with 19 bases spanning the gap. CDR1 is MDHEN and CDR2 is SYDVKM in the germline V gene. The CDR3 runs 15 residues. The CDR3 DNA reads TGTGCCAGCAGTTCCTCCGGGACCTTAAGGACCACCATATATTTT. It encodes CASSSSGTLRTTIYF.

The J gene is TRBJ1-4, the V gene TRBV6-1; D not certain. V lost 4 bases, J lost 5 bases, and 14 bases lay in between. Germline V gene lookup returns CDR1 MNHNS and CDR2 SASEGT. CDR3 length: 15 residues. The CDR3 spells CASSGTRATNEKLFF. DNA for the CDR3: TGTGCCAGCAGTGGTACGAGGGCCACCAATGAAAAACTGTTTTTT.

V usage is TRBV28 and J usage is TRBJ2-5, with D possibly TRBD2 on 7 matching bases. The V gene lost 6 bases and the J gene lost 5 bases, with 13 bases spanning the gap. Germline V gene sequence: CDR1 MDHEN, CDR2 SYDVKM. The CDR3 totals 13 residues. CDR3 region: CASSPGGGETQYF. The CDR3 nucleotides are TGTGCCAGCAGCCCGGGGGGCGGTGAGACCCAGTACTTC.

The V and J genes are TRBV18 and TRBJ2-7; D not resolved. Germline assignment: CDR1 KGHSH and CDR2 LQKENI. V lost 3 bases and J 0 bases, leaving 15 bases between the germline ends. The CDR3 runs 16 residues. Here the CDR3 DNA reads TGTGCCAGCTCACCCAGTGTTGTTTCCCTCTCCTACGAGCAGTACTTC. Translating it yields CASSPSVVSLSYEQYF.

The chain couples TRBV6-6 to TRBJ1-6; 8 bases map to TRBD1. J lost 5 bases, V lost 8 bases, and 8 bases had no gene match. Germline V gene data show CDR1 as MNHNY and CDR2 as SVGAGI (reference sequence). The CDR3 is made up of 15 amino acids. The CDR3 DNA reads as TGTGCCAGCGCTTGGGGACAGGTGGATAATTCACCCCTCCACTTT. Protein: CASAWGQVDNSPLHF.

The V call is TRBV10-3, the J call TRBJ1-1, with 8 bases lining up with TRBD1. Germline trimming cut 0 bases from V and 7 bases from J; bases unmatched to any gene: 13. Germline V CDR1 and CDR2: ENHRY, SYGVKD. This CDR3 is 17 amino acids long. The CDR3 DNA reads TGTGCCATCAGTGAGTCGATTTGGGACAGGACCCTTGGTGAAGCTTTCTTT. Translating gives CAISESIWDRTLGEAFF.

The V and J genes are TRBV14 and TRBJ1-6; no clear D gene. The CDR3 consists of 13 residues. Trimming took 5 bases from V and 7 from J, leaving 9 bases between them. Germline lookup yields CDR1 SGHDN and CDR2 FVKESK. CDR3 bases: TGTGCCAGCAGCGACAATTTGAATTCACCCCTCCACTTT. The encoded protein is CASSDNLNSPLHF.

About this clone: Other DNA sequences in the same sample also yield this CDR3. The V and J genes are TRBV4-1 and TRBJ2-2, with TRBD1 matching over 7 bases. Per the germline V gene, CDR1 is MGHRA and CDR2 is YSYEKL. The ends lost 3 bases at V and 0 bases at J; junction bases unmatched: 4. The CDR3 runs 16 residues. The CDR3 bases are TGCGCCAGCAGCCAGACCGGGACAGCGAACACCGGGGAGCTGTTTTTT. It translates to CASSQTGTANTGELFF.

This chain connects TRBV6-5 to TRBJ1-3; no firm D call. Germline assignment: CDR1 MNHEY and CDR2 SVGAGI. The V and J ends lost 5 bases and 3 bases respectively, with 8 bases between them. CDR3 length: 13 amino acids. CDR3 in DNA: TGTGCCAGCAGTACCATAGGTGGAAACACCATATATTTT. Translation: CASSTIGGNTIYF.

The chain employs TRBV18 and TRBJ1-6; D is undetermined. Trimming took off 0 bases at V and 4 bases at J, with 4 bases between the two ends. From germline, CDR1 is KGHSH and CDR2 LQKENI. The CDR3 is made up of 14 amino acids. CDR3 residues: CASSPPSYNSPLHF. The CDR3 bases are TGTGCCAGCTCACCACCTTCGTATAATTCACCCCTCCACTTT.

The genes are TRBV19 and TRBJ2-3; maybe TRBD2 (6 bases). The V end lost 6 bases, the J end lost 11 bases, and 21 bases lay between the germline ends. The CDR3 runs to 14 residues. Germline-derived CDR1 and CDR2 are LNHDA and SQIVND (reference sequence). CDR3 sequence reads: CASSGTPGLGEQYF. CDR3 sequence (DNA): TGTGCCAGTAGCGGGACTCCCGGGTTGGGAGAGCAGTATTTT.

V is TRBV15 and J is TRBJ2-7, with 8 bases that match TRBD2. The ends lost 3 bases at V and 6 bases at J; junction bases unmatched: 13. The CDR3 is made up of 16 amino acids. Germline V CDR1 and CDR2: LNHNV, YYDKDF (reference sequence). The CDR3 DNA reads as TGTGCCACCAGCAGGGTCCTGGGCGGGGGGCCCGCCGAGCAGTACTTC. Translating gives CATSRVLGGGPAEQYF.